These 8 T cell receptor beta chains were all obtained from the same sample, sequenced in a study of post-analysis software for immune sequencing data. General study findings and limits: Elevated frequency relative to controls characterized roughly five TRBV segments in patients, TRBV5-6, TRBV5-1 and TRBV20-1 among them.

Which antigens these TCRs recognize remains unknown. TCR beta cDNA libraries included unique molecular identifiers. TCRdb reprocessed the PCR reads with MiXCR, giving one entry per CDR3 protein. The data hold about 260,000 distinct CDR3 sequences, with 36% observed a single time. What was sequenced was blood. The origin of the receptors is a girl under 18 with multiple sclerosis.

The sample holds a few counts of this clonotype. This chain uses TRBV19 with TRBJ1-4; TRBD1 matches 9 bases. V shed 7 bases and J 13 bases; nucleotides not matched to a gene: 19. The germline V gene encodes CDR1 LNHDA and CDR2 SQIVND (reference sequence). There are 16 residues in the CDR3. CDR3 region: CASTKMWEDRGHGLFF. The CDR3 nucleotides read TGTGCCAGTACCAAGATGTGGGAGGACAGGGGCCACGGACTGTTTTTT.

This clonotype appeared many times. This rearrangement joins TRBV7-9 to TRBJ2-1; 7 nucleotides align to TRBD2. Germline CDR1 and CDR2: SEHNR and FQNEAQ (reference sequence). V lost 5 bases to trimming and J lost 6 bases; unmatched junction nucleotides: 16. This CDR3 has 17 amino acids. The CDR3 spells CASSEGLGVSPVNEQFF. For the CDR3, the DNA is TGTGCCAGCAGCGAAGGACTAGGGGTTTCTCCTGTCAATGAGCAGTTCTTC. The full variable domain, its missing parts supplied by reference TRBV7-9 and TRBJ2-1, is DTGVSQNPRHKITKRGQNVTFRCDPISEHNRLYWYRQTLGQGPEFLTYFQNEAQLEKSRLLSDRFSAERPKGSFSTLEIQRTEQGDSAMYLCASSEGLGVSPVNEQFFGPGTRLTVL.

This rearrangement joins TRBV4-1 to TRBJ1-5, with 8 bases aligning to TRBD1. Germline assignment: CDR1 MGHRA and CDR2 YSYEKL. V lost 4 bases to trimming and J lost 2 bases; unmatched junction nucleotides: 4. The CDR3 totals 15 residues. The chain's CDR3 is CASSRQGSGNQPQHF. In DNA form, the CDR3 reads TGCGCCAGCAGCCGACAGGGGTCGGGCAATCAGCCCCAGCATTTT.

This clonotype was counted a single time. The junction departs from germline at one end; a sequencing error may be responsible. The V and J genes are TRBV7-9 and TRBJ1-6; D remains unclear. Germline V gene sequence: CDR1 SEHNR, CDR2 FQNEAQ (reference sequence). The CDR3 runs 14 residues. CDR3 sequence reads: CASSLKSAGEPPHF. In DNA, the CDR3 is TGTGCCAGCAGCTTAAAATCGGCCGGAGAACCCCCCCACTTT.

This chain links TRBV7-6 with TRBJ2-7; 11 nucleotides align to TRBD2. CDR3 size: 15 residues. The V and J ends lost 5 bases and 1 base, in that order; junction bases with no gene match: 4. In germline, CDR1 is SGHVS, CDR2 FNYEAQ. The CDR3 region is CASSPLAGGSYEQYF. The CDR3 region has the DNA TGTGCCAGCAGCCCCTTAGCGGGAGGGTCCTACGAGCAGTACTTC.

This chain joins TRBV12-3 or TRBV12-4 and TRBJ2-7; TRBD1 matches at 10 bases. This CDR3 spans 14 amino acids. The trim removed 6 bases at V and 6 bases at J, leaving 8 bases unmatched. DNA of the CDR3: TGTGCCAGCAGACCCGGGACAGGGGAGTCCGAGCAGTACTTC. Translating gives CASRPGTGESEQYF.

The genes are TRBV15 and TRBJ1-1; D possibly corresponds to TRBD1 (6 bases). This CDR3 has 15 amino acids. Germline V gives CDR1 LNHNV, CDR2 YYDKDF (reference sequence). The germline V and J ends were trimmed by 3 bases and 0 bases, with 11 bases remaining between them. The CDR3 here is CATSRLQGMNTEAFF. CDR3 bases: TGTGCCACCAGCAGGTTACAGGGAATGAACACTGAAGCTTTCTTT.

The V call is TRBV3-1, the J call TRBJ1-3, with 10 bases lining up with TRBD1. The CDR3 extends over 14 amino acids. Trimming cost V 3 bases and J 6 bases; bases outside gene matches: 2. The germline gives CDR1 LGHDT, CDR2 YNNKEL (reference sequence). DNA of the CDR3: TGTGCCAGCAGCCATGGGACAGGGGTAAACACCATATATTTT. Translation: CASSHGTGVNTIYF.